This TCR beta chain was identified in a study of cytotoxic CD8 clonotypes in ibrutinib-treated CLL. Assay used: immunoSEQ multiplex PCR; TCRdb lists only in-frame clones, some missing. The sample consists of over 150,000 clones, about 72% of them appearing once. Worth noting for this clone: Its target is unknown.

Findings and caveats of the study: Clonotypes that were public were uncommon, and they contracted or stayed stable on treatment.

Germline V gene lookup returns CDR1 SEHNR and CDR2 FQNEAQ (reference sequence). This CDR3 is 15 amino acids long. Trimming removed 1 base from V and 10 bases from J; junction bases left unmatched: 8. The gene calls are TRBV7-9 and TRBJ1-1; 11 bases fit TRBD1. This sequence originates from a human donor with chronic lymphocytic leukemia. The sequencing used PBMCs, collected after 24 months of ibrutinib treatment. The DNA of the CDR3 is TGTGCCAGCAGCTTAGGAGTTAGGACAGGGGGCTTAGCTTTCTTT. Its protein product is CASSLGVRTGGLAFF.